In this sample, the clone carrying this TCR beta chain turned up many times. These data come from a study of regulatory T cells in long-lasting Graves disease. The time point was: persistent/refractory GD, antithyroid drugs over 5 years with positive TRAb. The TCR library was made from RNA extracted from PBMCs. In germline, CDR1 is SGHNT, CDR2 YENEEA. V trimming: 5 bases; J trimming: 0 bases; junction bases outside the gene matches: 6. The CDR3 length is 15 residues. CDR3 regions were amplified by Arm-PCR using iRepertoire HTBI primers to build TCR beta libraries. TCRdb reanalysed the multiplex PCR reads using MiXCR and keeps one entry per CDR3 protein. In the table there are approximately 380,000 distinct CDR3 sequences, less than 25% of which are singletons.

V is TRBV11-3 and J is TRBJ2-7; TRBD2 matches 8 bases. This TCR came from a female donor with Graves disease. The input for sequencing was peripheral blood mononuclear cells (PBMCs), taken when the disease was refractory, from a patient treated with antithyroid drugs. The CDR3 loop is CASSLLADSSYEQYF. CDR3 bases: TGTGCCAGCAGCCTACTAGCGGATAGCTCCTACGAGCAGTACTTC. Full variable domain (missing parts from reference TRBV11-3 and TRBJ2-7): EAGVVQSPRYKIIEKKQPVAFWCNPISGHNTLYWYLQNLGQGPELLIRYENEEAVDDSQLPKDRFSAERLKGVDSTLKIQPAELGDSAVYLCASSLLADSSYEQYFGPGTRLTVT.